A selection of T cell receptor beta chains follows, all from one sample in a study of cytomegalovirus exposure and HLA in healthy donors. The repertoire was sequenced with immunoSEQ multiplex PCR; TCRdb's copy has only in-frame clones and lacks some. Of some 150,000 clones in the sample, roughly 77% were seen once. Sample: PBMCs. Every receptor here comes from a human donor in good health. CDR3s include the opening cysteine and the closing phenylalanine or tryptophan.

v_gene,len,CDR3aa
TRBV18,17,CASSPNSGTLWNQPQHF
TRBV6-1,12,CVSGSRGGGYTF
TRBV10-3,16,CAILQGLGGRTDTQYF
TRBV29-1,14,CSANGQGTPNEQFF
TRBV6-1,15,CASSPLAGGPDTQYF
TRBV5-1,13,CASSLDRLDGYTF
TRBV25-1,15,CASSEWNRGSYEQYF
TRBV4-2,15,CASSQVNSGLYEQYF
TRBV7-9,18,CASSSIKQTGADQETQYF
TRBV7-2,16,CASSLGTGTSSYEQYF
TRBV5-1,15,CASSYGLADYNEQFF
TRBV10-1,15,CASSIYPSRDTEAFF
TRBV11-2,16,CASSLRGAAGYNEQFF
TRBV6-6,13,CASRAGGPFEQYF
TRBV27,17,CASTSGPRTGVLDEQYF
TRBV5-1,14,CASSQGGTNYGYTF
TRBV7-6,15,CASSLGYLGTEKLFF
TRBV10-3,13,CAISDRVGEKLFF
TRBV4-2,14,CASSPQGGNTEAFF
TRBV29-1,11,CSVGKGLEAFF
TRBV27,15,CASSLLPSSPYEQYF
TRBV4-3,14,CASSPSGSYNEQFF
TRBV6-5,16,CASSYSEGVPLSEQYF
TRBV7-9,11,CASSSGREQYF
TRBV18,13,CASSPDRERGYTF
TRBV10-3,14,CAIASTDFNYGYTF
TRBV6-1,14,CASSEESGWETQYF
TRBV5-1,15,CASSLESSGSYEQYF
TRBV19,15,CASSLAGVDKDEQYF
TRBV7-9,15,CASSPHGGDSYEQYF
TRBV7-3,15,CASSLAGGAYNEQFF
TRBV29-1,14,CSVVGTGGAYGYTF
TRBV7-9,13,CASSVYSGNTIYF
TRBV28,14,CASSPGVGTGELFF
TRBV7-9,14,CASSPGQGASGYTF